This T cell receptor beta chain was profiled in a study of vaccination and CD4 T cells after COVID-19. Study overall: Sampling after COVID took place at a median of about 98 days (range 35 to 161) following diagnosis.

The CDR3 consists of 13 residues. Trimming removed 5 bases from V and 3 bases from J, with 9 bases in between. Germline V lookup: CDR1 MGHDK, CDR2 SYGVNS. TCRdb independently ran MiXCR on the PCR reads; one entry per CDR3 protein. The sample shows some 22,000 distinct CDR3 sequences, roughly 51% of them seen only once. Whole-study findings and limits: Among convalescent patients, a median 86.3% of reactive clones emerged only after vaccination.

The positive PCR dates, which preceded the US Alpha, Beta and Delta variants, fell between March and December 2020. As to this clonotype: Its matching antigen is unknown.

The source was CD4+ T cells from blood, collected before SARS-CoV-2 vaccination. The TCR sequence derives from a human donor who had recovered from COVID-19. V usage is TRBV25-1 and J usage is TRBJ2-3; tentative D call: TRBD2 (5 bases). CDR3 protein: CASSSGITDTQYF. CDR3 DNA sequence: TGTGCCAGCAGTAGCGGTATTACAGATACGCAGTATTTT.